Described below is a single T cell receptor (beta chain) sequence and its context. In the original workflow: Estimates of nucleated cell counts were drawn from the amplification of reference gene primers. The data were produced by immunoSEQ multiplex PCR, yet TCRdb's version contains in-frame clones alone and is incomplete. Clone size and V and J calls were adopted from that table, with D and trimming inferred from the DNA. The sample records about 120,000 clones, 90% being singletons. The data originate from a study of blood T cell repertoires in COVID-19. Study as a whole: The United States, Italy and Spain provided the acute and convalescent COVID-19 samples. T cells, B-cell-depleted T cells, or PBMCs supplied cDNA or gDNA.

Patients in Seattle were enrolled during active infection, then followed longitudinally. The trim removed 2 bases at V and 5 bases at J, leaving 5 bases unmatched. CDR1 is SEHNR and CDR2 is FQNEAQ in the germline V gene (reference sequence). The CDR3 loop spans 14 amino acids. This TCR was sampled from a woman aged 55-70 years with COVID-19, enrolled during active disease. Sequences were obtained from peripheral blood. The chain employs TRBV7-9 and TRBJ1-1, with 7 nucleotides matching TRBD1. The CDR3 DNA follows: TGTGCCAGCAGCTTAAGTGTCAGGGGGACTGAAGCTTTCTTT. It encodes CASSLSVRGTEAFF.